Below, 32 T cell receptor beta chains from the same sample are listed, as sequenced in a study of Ad26.COV2.S vaccination and SARS-CoV-2 variants. The treatment: around 19 received Ad26.COV2.S at low or high dose, single or two shots; 5 received placebo; per-sample allocation not given. Sampling was performed 63 days after the first vaccine or placebo injection. TCRdb's table, derived via immunoSEQ multiplex PCR, lists solely in-frame clones and lacks some. This table holds about 480,000 clones, roughly nine tenths found once. The sample was peripheral blood, taken in a trial of Ad26.COV2.S vaccine versus placebo. These receptor sequences come from a person aged 18 to 65 who received the Ad26.COV2.S COVID-19 vaccine or a placebo.

This clone was recorded once. The chain joins TRBV28 to TRBJ2-1; perhaps TRBD1 as D (5 bases). The V gene's germline CDR1 is MDHEN and CDR2 SYDVKM. V shed 1 base and J shed 10 bases, with 5 bases lying between them. The CDR3 length is 11 residues. Written as DNA, the CDR3 is TGTGCCAGCAGTTTATCAGGGGAGCAGTTCTTC. This sequence encodes CASSLSGEQFF.

The chain employs TRBV28 and TRBJ2-5, with D unclear. The V gene's germline CDR1 is MDHEN and CDR2 SYDVKM. V was pared by 2 bases and J by 7 bases, with 11 bases between. This CDR3 has 13 amino acids. The CDR3 loop is CASSLTQPWTQYF. DNA for the CDR3: TGTGCCAGCAGTTTAACCCAGCCATGGACCCAGTACTTC.

This sequence joins TRBV7-3 and TRBJ2-3; D not certain. V lost 5 bases and J lost 6, with 15 bases in between. CDR3 length: 14 residues. The germline CDR1 and CDR2 sequences are SGHTA and FQGTGA. The DNA for the CDR3 is TGTGCCAGCAGCCCGGCCCTACCCGGGGATACGCAGTATTTT. Protein: CASSPALPGDTQYF. Combining the CDR3 with reference TRBV7-3 and TRBJ2-3 gives the whole variable domain GAGVSQTPSNKVTEKGKYVELRCDPISGHTALYWYRQSLGQGPEFLIYFQGTGAADDSGLPNDRFFAVRPEGSVSTLKIQRTERGDSAVYLCASSPALPGDTQYFGPGTRLTVL.

The chain recombines TRBV6-6 with TRBJ2-3; 9 bases agree with TRBD2. With 2 bases clipped from V and 6 bases from J, the junction kept 9 bases outside the gene matches. The germline gives CDR1 MNHNY, CDR2 SVGAGI (reference sequence). The CDR3 consists of 16 residues. This CDR3 is CASSYGSSGRLDTQYF. In DNA form, the CDR3 reads TGTGCCAGCAGTTACGGGTCGAGCGGGAGGTTGGATACGCAGTATTTT.

This chain links TRBV23-1 with TRBJ1-2, with D perhaps matching TRBD1 (6 bases). TRBV23-1 is sorted into the ORF group, with uncertain function. V was pared by 4 bases and J by 2 bases, with 20 bases between. This CDR3 has 17 amino acids. Here the CDR3 DNA reads TGCGCCAGCAGTCCACTTCCTCGCGACAGGAAGAACTATGGCTACACCTTC. Residues: CASSPLPRDRKNYGYTF.

The chain couples TRBV28 to TRBJ2-1; 9 bases fit TRBD2. The CDR3 runs to 17 residues. The V segment lost 2 bases and the J segment 3 bases; nucleotides outside the gene matches: 8. Germline CDR1 reads MDHEN; CDR2 reads SYDVKM. This chain's CDR3 is CASSLHSTSGYYNEQFF. The CDR3, as DNA: TGTGCCAGCAGTTTACACTCGACTAGCGGCTACTACAATGAGCAGTTCTTC.

The rearrangement links TRBV28 to TRBJ2-7; D may correspond to TRBD1 or TRBD2 (6 bases each). CDR1 is MDHEN, CDR2 SYDVKM, per germline. The V end lost 7 bases, the J end lost 4 bases, and 20 bases lay between the germline ends. The CDR3 extends over 15 amino acids. The CDR3 DNA sequence: TGTGCCAGCACCGGTAGGGGGGCAGGAGAGTACGAGCAGTACTTC. Its protein product is CASTGRGAGEYEQYF.

This chain links TRBV7-9 with TRBJ2-7, with D tentatively TRBD2 (5 bases). Per the germline V gene, CDR1 is SEHNR and CDR2 is FQNEAQ (reference sequence). Trimming removed 6 bases from V and 2 bases from J, with 17 bases in between. The CDR3 is 15 residues long. The CDR3 spells CASSGGPGKAYEQYF. The CDR3 nucleotides are TGTGCCAGCAGTGGCGGCCCCGGGAAAGCCTACGAGCAGTACTTC.

The chain couples TRBV6-5 to TRBJ1-5, with D possibly being TRBD1 (6 bases). The CDR3 spans 15 residues. Germline CDR1 reads MNHEY; CDR2 reads SVGAGI. Trimming shortened V by 0 bases and J by 9 bases, and 15 bases separated the two germline ends. The CDR3 region has the DNA TGTGCCAGCAGTTACTCAAGGGGGGGGGATCTGCCCCAGCATTTT. This gives the protein CASSYSRGGDLPQHF.

CDR3 residues: CASSQDRGAEKLFF. In nucleotides, the CDR3 is TGTGCCAGCAGCCAAGACAGGGGGGCAGAAAAACTGTTTTTT. This rearrangement joins TRBV6-5 to TRBJ1-4; 9 bases agree with TRBD1. The CDR3 loop spans 14 amino acids. The ends lost 6 bases at V and 8 bases at J; junction bases unmatched: 7. Germline CDR1 is MNHEY and CDR2 is SVGAGI.

The V gene is TRBV6-2 or TRBV6-3, the J gene TRBJ2-2; D perhaps matches TRBD1 (6 bases). Trimming shortened V by 6 bases and J by 0 bases, and 14 bases separated the two germline ends. Germline CDR1 reads MNHEY; CDR2 reads SVGEGT. The CDR3 loop spans 16 amino acids. CDR3 in amino acids: CASSWGQGTNTGELFF. In DNA form, the CDR3 reads TGTGCCAGCAGCTGGGGCCAGGGGACGAACACCGGGGAGCTGTTTTTT.

The chain combines TRBV27 with TRBJ2-3; no definite D call. Germline V gene data show CDR1 as MNHEY and CDR2 as SMNVEV (reference sequence). CDR3 length: 13 residues. Trimming left V 4 bases short and J 0 bases short, with 5 bases between. Here the CDR3 reads CASSYLSTDTQYF. CDR3 nucleotide sequence: TGTGCCAGCAGTTATTTGAGCACAGATACGCAGTATTTT.

The rearrangement links TRBV15 to TRBJ2-1; 13 positions match TRBD2. V shed 0 bases and J 7 bases; nucleotides not matched to a gene: 12. The CDR3 has 19 amino acids. From germline, CDR1 is LNHNV and CDR2 YYDKDF (reference sequence). The CDR3 loop reads CATSRDFGLILAGGNEQFF. Written as DNA, the CDR3 is TGTGCCACCAGCAGAGATTTTGGGCTCATACTAGCGGGAGGGAATGAGCAGTTCTTC.

This chain uses TRBV10-3 with TRBJ1-1; D is unclear. This CDR3 has 13 amino acids. Germline V gene lookup returns CDR1 ENHRY and CDR2 SYGVKD. Trimming stripped 10 bases from V and 6 bases from J, with 18 bases between. The CDR3 sequence is CATTTRTEAEAFF. CDR3 coding DNA: TGTGCCACCACTACCAGAACAGAAGCTGAAGCTTTCTTT.

The V call is TRBV2, the J call TRBJ2-2, with D hard to call. CDR3 length: 14 residues. The germline CDR1 and CDR2 sequences are SNHLY and FYNNEI. V lost 6 bases, J lost 6 bases, and 14 bases lay in between. The CDR3 DNA is TGTGCCAGCAGCTATGACACAAGAGCCGGGGAGCTGTTTTTT. This translates into CASSYDTRAGELFF.

The chain joins TRBV7-9 to TRBJ2-1, with 10 bases lining up with TRBD2. This CDR3 spans 15 amino acids. The ends lost 3 bases at V and 9 bases at J; junction bases unmatched: 8. The germline V gene has CDR1 SEHNR and CDR2 FQNEAQ (reference sequence). DNA for the CDR3: TGTGCCAGCAGCTTTAGCGGGGGGTTGGGAACTGAGCAGTTCTTC. Its protein product is CASSFSGGLGTEQFF.

This chain links TRBV19 with TRBJ2-1; D ambiguous. Trimming took off 4 bases at V and 4 bases at J, with 8 bases between the two ends. CDR3 size: 13 residues. Germline CDR1 and CDR2: LNHDA and SQIVND (reference sequence). The CDR3, as DNA: TGTGCCAGTAGTAGTAGAATATACAATGAGCAGTTCTTC. This gives the protein CASSSRIYNEQFF.

The J gene is TRBJ2-5, the V gene TRBV6-6; TRBD2 aligns across 8 bases. J was trimmed by 4 bases and V by 5 bases; bases with no gene match: 15. This CDR3 is 17 amino acids long. Germline V gene sequence: CDR1 MNHNY, CDR2 SVGAGI (reference sequence). CDR3 in DNA: TGTGCCAGCAGTCGACTGGTTGGCAGCGGGAGCGGAGAGACCCAGTACTTC. Translating gives CASSRLVGSGSGETQYF.

The gene calls are TRBV7-9 and TRBJ2-7; D may be TRBD1 (6 bases). From germline, CDR1 is SEHNR and CDR2 FQNEAQ (reference sequence). Trimming left V 5 bases short and J 3 bases short, with 17 bases between. This CDR3 contains 15 residues. The CDR3 DNA is TGTGCCAGCAGCCACATTAGAGGACAGTTCTACGAGCAGTACTTC. It encodes CASSHIRGQFYEQYF.

This sequence joins TRBV7-2 and TRBJ2-5, with 7 bases lining up with TRBD1. Trimming cost V 2 bases and J 5 bases; bases outside gene matches: 8. The CDR3 runs 15 residues. Per the germline V gene, CDR1 is SGHTA and CDR2 is FQGNSA. For the CDR3, the DNA is TGTGCCAGCAGCTTAAGACAGGGTACGGGGGAGACCCAGTACTTC. Protein product: CASSLRQGTGETQYF.

The V and J genes are TRBV6-6 and TRBJ1-5; D might be TRBD1 (6 bases). V was trimmed by 8 bases and J by 1 base, leaving 12 bases between them. The V gene's germline CDR1 is MNHNY and CDR2 SVGAGI (reference sequence). This CDR3 comprises 14 residues. Here the CDR3 DNA reads TGTGCCAGCGGGGGCGGCAGAAGCAATCAGCCCCAGCATTTT. Protein product: CASGGGRSNQPQHF.

The chain carries TRBV6-1 and TRBJ2-2; 8 nucleotides agree with TRBD2. CDR1 MNHNS and CDR2 SASEGT come from the germline V gene. V lost 2 bases to trimming and J lost 6 bases; unmatched junction nucleotides: 8. The CDR3 covers 16 residues. The CDR3 loop reads CASSEFQREMAGELFF. CDR3 sequence (DNA): TGTGCCAGCAGTGAATTCCAGCGGGAGATGGCCGGGGAGCTGTTTTTT.

The V call is TRBV7-7, the J call TRBJ2-1; possible D gene TRBD2, 5 bases. CDR1 and CDR2 (germline): SSHAT, FNYEAQ (reference sequence). This CDR3 region has 15 residues. V shed 5 bases and J shed 9 bases, with 20 bases lying between them. The CDR3 DNA reads as TGTGCCAGCAGCCCGGGAATCACTTACGCCGGTGAGCAGTTCTTC. Protein sequence: CASSPGITYAGEQFF.

The chain carries TRBV11-2 and TRBJ2-1; D call uncertain. Germline V CDR1 and CDR2: SGHAT, FQNNGV. Trimming removed 1 base from V and 4 bases from J, with 8 bases in between. The CDR3 sequence is 14 residues long. Here the CDR3 reads CASSLASSYNEQFF. The DNA of the CDR3 is TGTGCCAGCAGCTTAGCTAGTTCATACAATGAGCAGTTCTTC.

This clone was recorded a few times. This chain links TRBV7-3 with TRBJ1-2; 10 bases are a match to TRBD1. The junction had 10 bases not matched to a gene; V was cut back by 5 bases and J by 7 bases. This CDR3 is 15 amino acids long. Germline values: CDR1 SGHTA, CDR2 FQGTGA. The CDR3 protein is CASSEGDRGRGGYTF. Written as DNA, the CDR3 is TGTGCCAGCAGCGAGGGAGACAGGGGGCGCGGTGGCTACACCTTC.

The V call is TRBV10-3, the J call TRBJ2-3; D is uncertain. With 4 bases removed from V and 4 bases from J, the gap between germline ends came to 15 bases. The CDR3 is 15 residues long. CDR1 and CDR2 (germline): ENHRY, SYGVKD. The CDR3 protein is CAISGWPYSSDTQYF. For the CDR3, the DNA is TGTGCCATCAGTGGCTGGCCTTACTCCTCAGATACGCAGTATTTT.

This clone was seen a single time. The chain recombines TRBV2 with TRBJ2-7, with 8 bases aligning to TRBD2. There are 15 residues in the CDR3. Germline values: CDR1 SNHLY, CDR2 FYNNEI. Losses at the gene ends were 4 bases for V and 0 bases for J; bases not matched to a gene: 5. CDR3 sequence: CASSGLAFTSYEQYF. In DNA form, the CDR3 reads TGTGCCAGCAGTGGACTAGCGTTCACCTCCTACGAGCAGTACTTC.

The rearrangement joins TRBV10-2 to TRBJ2-3, with a possible D match to TRBD1 (5 bases). This CDR3 has 14 amino acids. V lost 2 bases and J 1 base, leaving 7 bases between the germline ends. Per the germline V gene, CDR1 is WSHSY and CDR2 is SAAADI. The CDR3 sequence: CASSEQGRTDTQYF. DNA of the CDR3: TGCGCCAGCAGTGAGCAGGGCCGCACAGATACGCAGTATTTT.

The chain joins TRBV19 to TRBJ1-2; D is uncertain. Trimming stripped 6 bases from V and 6 bases from J, with 17 bases between. The germline V gene has CDR1 LNHDA and CDR2 SQIVND (reference sequence). The CDR3 length is 14 residues. For the CDR3, the DNA is TGTGCCAGTAGGGGCATTTCGAGGCGGGATGGCTACACCTTC. Its translation: CASRGISRRDGYTF.

The rearrangement uses TRBV19 and TRBJ1-6; 7 nucleotides align to TRBD1. This CDR3 is 16 amino acids long. V lost 2 bases to trimming and J lost 7 bases; unmatched junction nucleotides: 8. In germline, CDR1 is LNHDA, CDR2 SQIVND (reference sequence). CDR3 bases: TGTGCCAGTAGTATAACTTCGGGACAGAGGAATTCACCCCTCCACTTT. Residues: CASSITSGQRNSPLHF.

The rearrangement links TRBV6-1 to TRBJ2-1; 8 positions match TRBD2. The CDR3 spans 16 residues. V shed 4 bases, J shed 5 bases, and the junction held 10 bases outside the gene matches. Germline CDR1 MNHNS, CDR2 SASEGT. For the CDR3, the DNA is TGTGCCAGCAGTGTGGCGGGAGGCCCCAAAAACAATGAGCAGTTCTTC. Its translation: CASSVAGGPKNNEQFF.

The gene calls are TRBV4-2 and TRBJ2-7; 7 nucleotides match TRBD2. With V trimmed by 0 bases and J by 0 bases, 11 bases remained unmatched. The CDR3 spans 18 residues. The germline V gene has CDR1 LGHNA and CDR2 YNFKEQ. CDR3 amino acids: CASSQDPRGVGSSYEQYF. The CDR3 region has the DNA TGTGCCAGCAGCCAAGACCCCCGGGGGGTAGGCAGCTCCTACGAGCAGTACTTC.